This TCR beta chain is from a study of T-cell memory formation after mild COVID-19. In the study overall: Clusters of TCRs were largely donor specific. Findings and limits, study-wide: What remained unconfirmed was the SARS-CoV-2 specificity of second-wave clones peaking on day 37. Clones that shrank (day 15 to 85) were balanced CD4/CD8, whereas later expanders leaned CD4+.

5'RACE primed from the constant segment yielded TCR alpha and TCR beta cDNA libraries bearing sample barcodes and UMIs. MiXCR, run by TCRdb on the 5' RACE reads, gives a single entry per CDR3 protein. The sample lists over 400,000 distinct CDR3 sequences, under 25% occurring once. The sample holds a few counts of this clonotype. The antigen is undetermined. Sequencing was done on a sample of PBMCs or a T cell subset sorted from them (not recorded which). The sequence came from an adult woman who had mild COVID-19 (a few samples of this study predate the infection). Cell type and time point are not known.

For the CDR3, the DNA is TGTGCCAGCAGCCGGGACGCCGTCCACGAGCAGTACTTC. Its protein is CASSRDAVHEQYF. The chain has TRBV12-3 or TRBV12-4 and TRBJ2-7; D tentatively reads TRBD1 or TRBD2 (5 bases each). This CDR3 spans 13 amino acids. The V end lost 6 bases, the J end lost 5 bases, and 14 bases lay between the germline ends.